Each of the 9 T cell receptor beta chains below was sequenced from the same sample in a study of OX40 agonist ivuxolimab in advanced cancers. Assay used: immunoSEQ multiplex PCR; TCRdb lists only in-frame clones, some missing. The sample records some 50,000 clones, 86% being singletons. This sample comprised CD4+ or CD8+ T cells sorted from blood, obtained in a trial of the OX40 agonist ivuxolimab. The receptors here all came from an adult with an advanced solid tumor such as melanoma, head and neck, liver or kidney cancer.

CDR3 residues: CASSPTTGGWNTIYF. The CDR3, as DNA: TGTGCCAGCAGCCCGACGACGGGGGGCTGGAACACCATATATTTT. The rearrangement uses TRBV14 and TRBJ1-3; a possible D gene is TRBD1 (6 bases). This CDR3 spans 15 amino acids. V lost 4 bases to trimming and J lost 7 bases, with 17 bases between them. Per the germline V gene, CDR1 is SGHDN and CDR2 is FVKESK.

The genes are TRBV6-6 and TRBJ2-3; no clear D gene. CDR1 is MNHNY and CDR2 is SVGAGI in the germline V gene (reference sequence). CDR3 length equals 14 residues. The V end lost 6 bases, the J end lost 4 bases, and 14 bases lay between the germline ends. The CDR3 region is CASSPPNGPDTQYF. CDR3 nucleotides: TGTGCCAGCAGCCCCCCGAACGGACCAGATACGCAGTATTTT.

V is TRBV25-1 and J is TRBJ2-1; D possibly matches TRBD1 or TRBD2 (6 bases each). Germline CDR1 MGHDK, CDR2 SYGVNS. V dropped 0 bases and J dropped 10 bases, with 13 bases sitting between them. The CDR3 consists of 14 residues. The CDR3 reads CASSEYTGRDEQFF. CDR3 DNA sequence: TGTGCCAGCAGTGAATATACAGGGCGGGACGAGCAGTTCTTC.

V and J are TRBV9 and TRBJ2-7, with 9 bases aligning to TRBD1. The length of the CDR3 is 14 residues. Germline V gene lookup returns CDR1 SGDLS and CDR2 YYNGEE. With 4 bases clipped from V and 3 bases from J, the junction kept 5 bases outside the gene matches. The CDR3 sequence: CASSIGTGNYEQYF. Here the CDR3 DNA reads TGTGCCAGCAGCATAGGGACAGGGAACTACGAGCAGTACTTC.

The CDR3 is CASSLGTGDSYEQYF. The CDR3 region has the DNA TGCGCCAGCAGCTTGGGGACAGGGGATTCTTACGAGCAGTACTTC. The chain employs TRBV5-1 and TRBJ2-7; 9 bases align to TRBD1. J lost 4 bases, V lost 0 bases, and 5 bases had no gene match. This CDR3 is built from 15 residues. The germline V gene has CDR1 SGHRS and CDR2 YFSETQ.

The genes are TRBV21-1 and TRBJ2-7; the table gives TRBD2 as D, unverified against the DNA. TRBV21-1 is tagged as a pseudogene. The CDR3 runs 12 residues. The CDR3 sequence: CASSLSSYEQYF. The CDR3 region has the DNA TGTGCCAGCAGCTTGTCCTCGTACGAGCAGTACTTC.

The chain has TRBV2 and TRBJ1-1, with D maybe TRBD1 (5 bases). Germline V gives CDR1 SNHLY, CDR2 FYNNEI. The CDR3 contains 11 residues. Trimming pared 8 bases from V and 3 bases from J, leaving 7 bases between. The CDR3 is CASGAYTEAFF. The DNA for the CDR3 is TGTGCCAGCGGGGCATACACTGAAGCTTTCTTT. The full variable domain, in which reference TRBV2 and TRBJ1-1 provide the parts outside the CDR3, is EPEVTQTPSHQVTQMGQEVILRCVPISNHLYFYWYRQILGQKVEFLVSFYNNEISEKSEIFDDQFSVERPDGSNFTLKIRSTKLEDSAMYFCASGAYTEAFFGQGTRLTVV.

V usage is TRBV5-1 and J usage is TRBJ2-3, with 8 bases identical to TRBD1. The V gene end was trimmed by 2 bases and the J gene end by 4 bases; junction bases not matched to a gene: 6. The CDR3 has 15 residues. Germline values: CDR1 SGHRS, CDR2 YFSETQ. The CDR3 region has the DNA TGCGCCAGCAGCTTCGGACAGGGATTCGCAGATACGCAGTATTTT. It encodes CASSFGQGFADTQYF.

This chain joins TRBV6-1 and TRBJ1-2; 8 bases agree with TRBD1. The CDR3 is 15 residues long. Germline-derived CDR1 and CDR2 are MNHNS and SASEGT. V shed 4 bases and J 1 base; nucleotides not matched to a gene: 5. The CDR3 region is CASSGRDRGNYGYTF. In nucleotides, the CDR3 is TGTGCCAGCAGTGGAAGAGACAGGGGTAACTATGGCTACACCTTC.